The 32 T cell receptor beta chains given below trace back to one sample, sequenced in a study of Graves' ophthalmopathy and Graves' hyperthyroidism. Scientists amplified the TCR beta CDR3 regions from RNA transcripts. HTBI-primed RT-PCR formed the first round, and a multiplex PCR formed the second. Each CDR3 protein is one row after TCRdb ran MiXCR on the multiplex PCR reads. The repertoire has 500,000 to 700,000 distinct CDR3 sequences, 22% of them found once; the top ten carry approximately 7%. Sequenced: peripheral blood. These receptor sequences come from a woman aged 18 to 35 with stable Graves' hyperthyroidism. Some clones in this sample may be carry-over from other donors' samples.

In the case of this clonotype: A read error is possible here, since a much larger clone lies one base away. The final CDR3 position lacks the conserved phenylalanine or tryptophan, pointing to a likely read error. V gene TRBV5-1 combines with J gene TRBJ1-1; possible D gene TRBD1, 5 bases. Germline V gene sequence: CDR1 SGHRS, CDR2 YFSETQ. Trimming shortened V by 0 bases and J by 4 bases, and 10 bases separated the two germline ends. CDR3 size: 14 residues. CDR3 in amino acids: CASSLEGRGTEAFS. The CDR3 DNA is TGCGCCAGCAGCTTGGAGGGAAGGGGCACTGAAGCTTTCTCT.

This clonotype was observed at least ten times. V is TRBV6-2 or TRBV6-3 and J is TRBJ1-1; D perhaps matches TRBD1 (6 bases). The CDR3 contains 17 residues. Germline V lookup: CDR1 MNHEY, CDR2 SVGEGT. V was clipped by 2 bases and J by 0 bases, with 16 bases between them. CDR3 sequence (DNA): TGTGCCAGCAGTTACCCCTCCAGGGGCCTTATGAACACTGAAGCTTTCTTT. It codes for CASSYPSRGLMNTEAFF.

This clonotype was recorded many times. Germline is not matched at one junction end, which may reflect a read error. The CDR3 bases are TGCAGTGCCCCGGGACTAGCGGGGGTAGCCAAAAACATTAAGTACTTC. Translation: CSAPGLAGVAKNIKYF. This sequence joins TRBV20-1 and TRBJ2-4, with 14 bases that match TRBD2. From germline, CDR1 is DFQATT and CDR2 SNEGSKA (reference sequence). This CDR3 comprises 16 residues.

This chain joins TRBV18 and TRBJ1-1, with TRBD1 matching over 7 bases. CDR1 and CDR2 from the germline V gene are KGHSH and LQKENI. The V segment lost 4 bases and the J segment 13 bases; nucleotides outside the gene matches: 18. CDR3 length: 15 residues. CDR3 coding DNA: TGTGCCAGCTCACGAAACGAGAAGCCGACAGGGTGGGATTTCTTT. Its protein product is CASSRNEKPTGWDFF.

In this sample, this clonotype turned up a few times. CDR3 bases: TGTGCCAGCAGCTTACCACGCGGGACGGGCCAAGAGACCCAGTACTTC. Translated: CASSLPRGTGQETQYF. The chain joins TRBV7-9 to TRBJ2-5; perhaps TRBD2 as D (6 bases). This CDR3 is built from 16 residues. Germline V lookup: CDR1 SEHNR, CDR2 FQNEAQ (reference sequence). The V and J ends lost 2 bases and 1 base respectively, with 14 bases between them.

The gene calls are TRBV5-1 and TRBJ1-1; D remains ambiguous. The CDR3 covers 13 residues. Deletions cut 2 bases from V and 8 bases from J, with 13 bases between. The germline CDR1 and CDR2 sequences are SGHRS and YFSETQ. CDR3 amino acids: CASSLDGQVEAFF. CDR3 coding DNA: TGCGCCAGCAGCTTAGACGGCCAGGTGGAAGCTTTCTTT. The variable domain in full, with the rest retrieved from reference TRBV5-1 and TRBJ1-1, is KAGVTQTPRYLIKTRGQQVTLSCSPISGHRSVSWYQQTPGQGLQFLFEYFSETQRNKGNFPGRFSGRQFSNSRSEMNVSTLELGDSALYLCASSLDGQVEAFFGQGTRLTVV.

There are many counts of this clonotype. The rearrangement uses TRBV28 and TRBJ2-7; 14 bases are shared with TRBD2. CDR3 length: 18 amino acids. V was clipped by 4 bases and J by 4 bases; unmatched bases: 12. Germline V lookup: CDR1 MDHEN, CDR2 SYDVKM. The CDR3 bases are TGTGCCAGCAGTTCCCCGGGACTAGCGGGGGAGGGTGGGTACGAGCAGTACTTC. It yields the protein CASSSPGLAGEGGYEQYF. Full variable domain (rest looked up from reference TRBV28 and TRBJ2-7): DVKVTQSSRYLVKRTGEKVFLECVQDMDHENMFWYRQDPGLGLRLIYFSYDVKMKEKGDIPEGYSVSREKKERFSLILESASTNQTSMYLCASSSPGLAGEGGYEQYFGPGTRLTVT.

This clonotype showed up many times. The chain links TRBV11-1 to TRBJ2-5, with D unclear. V was trimmed by 6 bases and J by 3 bases, leaving 14 bases between them. Germline values: CDR1 SGHAT, CDR2 FQDESV (reference sequence). The CDR3 sequence is 14 residues long. The CDR3 protein is CASRPVGPEETQYF. CDR3 nucleotide sequence: TGTGCCAGCAGGCCGGTGGGCCCGGAAGAGACCCAGTACTTC.

V is TRBV6-4 and J is TRBJ2-6; TRBD1 might be the D (6 bases). The germline V gene encodes CDR1 MRHNA and CDR2 SNTAGT. V lost 6 bases, J lost 0 bases, and 15 bases lay in between. The CDR3 runs 17 residues. CDR3 in amino acids: CASRTPDSYSGANVLTF. The CDR3, as DNA: TGTGCCAGCAGGACACCGGACAGTTACTCTGGGGCCAACGTCCTGACTTTC.

The J gene is TRBJ1-1, the V gene TRBV6-1, with 9 positions matching TRBD1. Germline-derived CDR1 and CDR2 are MNHNS and SASEGT. Trimming removed 4 bases from V and 5 bases from J; junction bases left unmatched: 5. The CDR3 consists of 14 residues. The CDR3: CASSVQGAQTEAFF. As DNA, the CDR3 is TGTGCCAGCAGTGTACAGGGGGCGCAGACTGAAGCTTTCTTT.

This rearrangement joins TRBV12-3 or TRBV12-4 to TRBJ2-5, with TRBD1 identical over 7 bases. J gave up 0 bases and V 7 bases, and 14 bases lay outside the gene matches. The CDR3 is 17 residues long. The CDR3 nucleotides are TGTGCCAGCAATCTACTGGACCGGGACAGCAACCAAGAGACCCAGTACTTC. It is translated as CASNLLDRDSNQETQYF.

This clonotype was detected only a few times. This chain connects TRBV12-3 or TRBV12-4 to TRBJ1-5, with D hard to call. Trimming stripped 4 bases from V and 4 bases from J, with 11 bases between. The length of the CDR3 is 14 residues. The CDR3 sequence is CASSSLLGNQPQHF. As DNA, the CDR3 is TGTGCCAGCAGTTCTCTTTTGGGGAATCAGCCCCAGCATTTT.

This sequence joins TRBV29-1 and TRBJ2-2, with TRBD1 matching 7 bases. V was clipped by 5 bases and J by 7 bases; unmatched bases: 10. CDR3 size: 14 residues. Germline CDR1 SQVTM, CDR2 ANQGSEA. CDR3: CSVHKTGFGGELFF. The CDR3 DNA reads as TGCAGCGTTCACAAGACAGGGTTTGGCGGGGAGCTGTTTTTT.

This clonotype was detected ten times or more. This chain connects TRBV28 to TRBJ2-5; D gene uncertain. V was trimmed by 4 bases and J by 2 bases, leaving 14 bases between them. This CDR3 is built from 15 residues. The V gene's germline CDR1 is MDHEN and CDR2 SYDVKM. The CDR3 reads CASSSPIAPQETQYF. DNA for the CDR3: TGTGCCAGCAGTTCCCCGATCGCTCCTCAAGAGACCCAGTACTTC.

This clonotype was observed at least ten times. CDR3 nucleotides: TGTGCCAGCAGTGGGAAAAGAGAAGCTTTCTTT. Translated: CASSGKREAFF. This chain uses TRBV2 with TRBJ1-1; D is ambiguous. The CDR3 sequence is 11 residues long. Germline CDR1 and CDR2: SNHLY and FYNNEI. V was trimmed by 4 bases and J by 8 bases, leaving 8 bases between them.

In its sample, this clonotype was seen a few times. The genes are TRBV2 and TRBJ1-2; 7 nucleotides agree with TRBD1. V lost 7 bases to trimming and J lost 5 bases; unmatched junction nucleotides: 7. The CDR3 totals 13 residues. Germline V CDR1 and CDR2: SNHLY, FYNNEI. CDR3 DNA sequence: TGTGCCAGCAACCTCGGGACAGCTTATGGCTACACCTTC. Encoded protein: CASNLGTAYGYTF.

A few counts support this clonotype. V usage is TRBV20-1 and J usage is TRBJ1-3, with D possibly TRBD1 on 6 matching bases. The V gene lost 0 bases and the J gene lost 4 bases, with 10 bases spanning the gap. This CDR3 has 14 amino acids. CDR1 is DFQATT and CDR2 is SNEGSKA in the germline V gene (reference sequence). The CDR3 DNA follows: TGCAGTGCTAGAGATGTGGGGGCGGGAAACACCATATATTTT. Encoded protein: CSARDVGAGNTIYF.

The table lists this clonotype with many counts. The chain links TRBV20-1 to TRBJ2-7; 7 nucleotides match TRBD2. CDR3 length: 13 amino acids. In germline, CDR1 is DFQATT, CDR2 SNEGSKA (reference sequence). The V gene end was trimmed by 6 bases and the J gene end by 1 base; junction bases not matched to a gene: 6. CDR3 amino acids: CSARASGSYEQYF. The CDR3 nucleotides are TGCAGTGCAAGGGCTAGCGGTTCCTACGAGCAGTACTTC.

This clonotype was recorded a few times. The V and J genes are TRBV30 and TRBJ2-2; D uncertain. Germline-derived CDR1 and CDR2 are GTSNPN and SVGIG (reference sequence). V was pared by 0 bases and J by 5 bases, with 13 bases between. The CDR3 is made up of 15 amino acids. The CDR3 DNA follows: TGTGCCTGGAGTGTTGGGGTGCAGACTACCGGGGAGCTGTTTTTT. Amino acid sequence: CAWSVGVQTTGELFF.

This sequence joins TRBV28 and TRBJ2-5, with a possible D match to TRBD2 (6 bases). V was trimmed by 5 bases and J by 2 bases, leaving 15 bases between them. Looked up from germline, CDR1 is MDHEN and CDR2 is SYDVKM. CDR3 length: 15 residues. This chain's CDR3 is CASSPTGDLQETQYF. Written as DNA, the CDR3 is TGTGCCAGCAGTCCCACTGGGGACTTACAAGAGACCCAGTACTTC.

This chain links TRBV10-2 with TRBJ1-5; D unclear. This CDR3 has 14 amino acids. The germline V gene has CDR1 WSHSY and CDR2 SAAADI. Trimming removed 8 bases at V and 4 bases at J, with 15 bases between. The CDR3 DNA reads as TGCGCCAGCTCCCGTGACTCCCGGAATCAGCCCCAGCATTTT. It is translated as CASSRDSRNQPQHF.

This clonotype was counted between two and nine times. The chain couples TRBV3-1 to TRBJ1-2, with D perhaps TRBD1 (5 bases). V was cut by 0 bases and J by 3 bases, with 17 bases left in between. Germline V gives CDR1 LGHDT, CDR2 YNNKEL (reference sequence). The CDR3 is 17 residues long. CDR3: CASSQEVTVLRYYGYTF. In DNA form, the CDR3 reads TGTGCCAGCAGCCAAGAGGTGACAGTTCTTCGGTACTATGGCTACACCTTC. The full variable domain, with the rest looked up from reference TRBV3-1 and TRBJ1-2, is DTAVSQTPKYLVTQMGNDKSIKCEQNLGHDTMYWYKQDSKKFLKIMFSYNNKELIINETVPNRFSPKSPDKAHLNLHINSLELGDSAVYFCASSQEVTVLRYYGYTFGSGTRLTVV.

This clonotype has just one count. The chain recombines TRBV6-1 with TRBJ2-7; 9 bases match TRBD2. J gave up 3 bases and V 6 bases, and 3 bases lay outside the gene matches. From germline, CDR1 is MNHNS and CDR2 SASEGT. The CDR3 covers 13 residues. CDR3 loop: CASRGAGGYEQYF. CDR3 nucleotide sequence: TGTGCCAGCAGGGGAGCGGGAGGCTACGAGCAGTACTTC.

Ten or more counts support this clonotype. The rearrangement uses TRBV5-1 and TRBJ1-2, with D unclear. V lost 1 base to trimming and J lost 7 bases, with 17 bases between them. This CDR3 spans 15 amino acids. Germline V gene data show CDR1 as SGHRS and CDR2 as YFSETQ. CDR3 nucleotide sequence: TGCGCCAGCAGCTTGCGGTCGACGGGATACTGTGGCTACACCTTC. This encodes CASSLRSTGYCGYTF.

The V gene is TRBV4-1, the J gene TRBJ2-2; maybe TRBD2 (5 bases). CDR1 and CDR2 from the germline V gene are MGHRA and YSYEKL. V dropped 1 base and J dropped 0 bases, with 12 bases sitting between them. The CDR3 runs to 17 residues. CDR3 residues: CASSQVGWRANTGELFF. DNA of the CDR3: TGCGCCAGCAGCCAAGTGGGCTGGCGGGCGAACACCGGGGAGCTGTTTTTT.

This clonotype turned up a few times. The chain links TRBV5-1 to TRBJ1-1; D is unclear. The CDR3 extends over 15 amino acids. Germline V gene data show CDR1 as SGHRS and CDR2 as YFSETQ. The CDR3 nucleotides are TGCGCAGGTCGGGCTGATCCAAACAGTCACACTGAAGCTTTCTTT. As protein: CAGRADPNSHTEAFF.

This clonotype is a singleton in its sample. V and J are TRBV7-9 and TRBJ2-5, with TRBD2 identical over 7 bases. There are 16 residues in the CDR3. With V trimmed by 2 bases and J by 1 base, 7 bases remained unmatched. The germline gives CDR1 SEHNR, CDR2 FQNEAQ (reference sequence). Here the CDR3 DNA reads TGTGCCAGCAGCTTATACTTCGGGGGGACCCAAGAGACCCAGTACTTC. This codes for CASSLYFGGTQETQYF. Filled out from reference TRBV7-9 and TRBJ2-5, the complete variable domain reads DTGVSQNPRHKITKRGQNVTFRCDPISEHNRLYWYRQTLGQGPEFLTYFQNEAQLEKSRLLSDRFSAERPKGSFSTLEIQRTEQGDSAMYLCASSLYFGGTQETQYFGPGTRLLVL.

The table lists this clonotype with many counts. The CDR3 DNA is TGCAGTGCTAGAAGGGTTGGGGGCGCGAGAACTGAAGCTTTCTTT. This gives the protein CSARRVGGARTEAFF. This chain connects TRBV20-1 to TRBJ1-1; perhaps TRBD1 as D (6 bases). Trimming cost V 2 bases and J 5 bases, with 18 bases left between them. CDR1 and CDR2 (germline): DFQATT, SNEGSKA (reference sequence). The CDR3 consists of 15 residues.

The CDR3 bases are TGTGCCAGCAGCTGGGGGACAGGGTCCAACACCATATATTTT. This codes for CASSWGTGSNTIYF. The chain couples TRBV12-3 or TRBV12-4 to TRBJ1-3; 9 bases fit TRBD1. V lost 6 bases, J lost 7 bases, and 7 bases stayed unmatched. The CDR3 covers 14 residues.

This clonotype was recorded many times. The chain joins TRBV6-1 to TRBJ1-1, with D uncertain. The V and J ends lost 11 bases and 0 bases respectively, with 10 bases between them. Germline-derived CDR1 and CDR2 are MNHNS and SASEGT. The CDR3 runs 12 residues. In DNA, the CDR3 is TGTGCCCACACAGAGATGAACACTGAAGCTTTCTTT. Its translation is CAHTEMNTEAFF.

The V call is TRBV5-1, the J call TRBJ1-2; D might be TRBD1 (5 bases). This CDR3 comprises 17 residues. Trimming took 0 bases from V and 0 from J, leaving 15 bases between them. Germline CDR1 and CDR2: SGHRS and YFSETQ. In nucleotides, the CDR3 is TGCGCCAGCAGCTTGGAGCCAGTAGGGGAGGCTAACTATGGCTACACCTTC. It codes for CASSLEPVGEANYGYTF. The full variable domain, rest sourced from reference TRBV5-1 and TRBJ1-2, is KAGVTQTPRYLIKTRGQQVTLSCSPISGHRSVSWYQQTPGQGLQFLFEYFSETQRNKGNFPGRFSGRQFSNSRSEMNVSTLELGDSALYLCASSLEPVGEANYGYTFGSGTRLTVV.

This clonotype was observed many times. V gene TRBV29-1 combines with J gene TRBJ2-5; D might be TRBD1 or TRBD2, each matching 5 bases. The germline CDR1 and CDR2 sequences are SQVTM and ANQGSEA. The CDR3 runs to 14 residues. Trimming took off 6 bases at V and 5 bases at J, with 19 bases between the two ends. The CDR3 sequence is CSVRSLGEMETQYF. The CDR3 DNA is TGCAGCGTCCGGAGCTTAGGGGAGATGGAGACCCAGTACTTC.